Given below is one T cell receptor (beta chain) in context. Its antigen is not identified. These data are taken from a study of siplizumab effects on memory and regulatory T cells. Study results and caveats: Unstimulated subsets were the mapping target of only a minor fraction of alloreactive clones.

Repertoires were generated with immunoSEQ multiplex PCR, while TCRdb's copy carries only in-frame clones and drops some. The profile shows about 110,000 clones, about 92% of them singletons. The CDR3 is made up of 21 amino acids. The V end was cut by 2 bases, the J end by 0 bases, with 28 bases between. Germline V gene lookup returns CDR1 SGHRS and CDR2 YFSETQ. V gene TRBV5-1 combines with J gene TRBJ2-3; perhaps TRBD1 as D (6 bases). This receptor was taken from a human donor in good health. Sequenced input: Tregs sorted from blood. The CDR3 DNA reads TGCGCCAGCAGCTTATTGTCAGGGGATGAAATGGAGACCCCAAGCACAGATACGCAGTATTTT. Translating it yields CASSLLSGDEMETPSTDTQYF.